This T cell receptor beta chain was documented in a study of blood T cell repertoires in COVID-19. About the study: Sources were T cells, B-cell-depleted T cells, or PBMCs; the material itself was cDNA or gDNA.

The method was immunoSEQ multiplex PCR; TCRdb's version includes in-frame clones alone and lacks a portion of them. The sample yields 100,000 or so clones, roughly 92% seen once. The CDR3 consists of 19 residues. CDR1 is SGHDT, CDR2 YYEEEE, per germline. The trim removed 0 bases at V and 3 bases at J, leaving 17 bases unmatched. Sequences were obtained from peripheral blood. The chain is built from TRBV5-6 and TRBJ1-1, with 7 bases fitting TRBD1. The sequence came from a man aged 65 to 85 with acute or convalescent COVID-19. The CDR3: CASSLEGHRGFPQYTEAFF. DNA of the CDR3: TGTGCCAGCAGCTTGGAGGGTCACAGGGGCTTTCCCCAATACACTGAAGCTTTCTTT.